This entry concerns a single TCR beta chain. Its antigen remains unknown. This entry belongs to a study of graft-versus-host responses after intestinal transplantation. Whole-study findings and limits: Allografts of one patient group, those with graft-donor T cell macrochimerism, had high graft-versus-host to host-versus-graft clonal ratios. Present in recipient marrow, GvH clones included some that appeared first in ileum or blood.

Germline V gene lookup returns CDR1 MNHEY and CDR2 SMNVEV (reference sequence). Unmatched junction bases numbered 7, after V lost 7 bases and J lost 5 bases. This CDR3 spans 13 amino acids. Generated by immunoSEQ multiplex PCR, the TCRdb table keeps only in-frame clones and is missing some. The table lists approximately 88,000 clones, roughly 90% of them singletons. The V and J genes are TRBV27 and TRBJ2-7; 8 nucleotides match TRBD2. The material sequenced was unstimulated CD4+ T cells sorted from spleen or lymph node cells, taken before intestinal transplant. This sequence originates from a human donor who received an intestinal transplant. For the CDR3, the DNA is TGTGCCAGCACGGGGGGGTTCTGGGACGAGCAGTACTTC. It is translated as CASTGGFWDEQYF.